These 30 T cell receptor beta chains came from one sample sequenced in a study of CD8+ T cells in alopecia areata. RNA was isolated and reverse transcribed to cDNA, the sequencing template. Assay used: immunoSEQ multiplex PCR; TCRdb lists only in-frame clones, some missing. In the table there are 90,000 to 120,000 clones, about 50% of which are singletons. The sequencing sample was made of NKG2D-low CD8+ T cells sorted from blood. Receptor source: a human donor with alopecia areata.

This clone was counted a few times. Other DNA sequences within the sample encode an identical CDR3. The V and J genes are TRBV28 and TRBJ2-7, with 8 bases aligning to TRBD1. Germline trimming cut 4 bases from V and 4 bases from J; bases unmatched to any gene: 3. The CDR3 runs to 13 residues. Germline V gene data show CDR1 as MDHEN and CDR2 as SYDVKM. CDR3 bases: TGTGCCAGCAGTTCCGGGACAGGATACGAGCAGTACTTC. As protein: CASSSGTGYEQYF. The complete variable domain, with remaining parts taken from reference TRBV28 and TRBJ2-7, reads DVKVTQSSRYLVKRTGEKVFLECVQDMDHENMFWYRQDPGLGLRLIYFSYDVKMKEKGDIPEGYSVSREKKERFSLILESASTNQTSMYLCASSSGTGYEQYFGPGTRLTVT.

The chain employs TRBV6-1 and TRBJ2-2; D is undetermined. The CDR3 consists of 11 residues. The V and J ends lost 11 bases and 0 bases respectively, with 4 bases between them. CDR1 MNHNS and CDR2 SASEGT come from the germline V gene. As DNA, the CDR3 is TGTGCCGGAACGAACACCGGGGAGCTGTTTTTT. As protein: CAGTNTGELFF.

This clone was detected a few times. CDR3 protein: CASSFPSAGGELTDTQYF. The CDR3 DNA reads TGTGCCAGCAGCTTTCCTAGCGCGGGAGGGGAGCTCACAGATACGCAGTATTTT. The chain has TRBV7-9 and TRBJ2-3; 9 bases are shared with TRBD2. V lost 3 bases, J lost 2 bases, and 12 bases stayed unmatched. The CDR3 sequence is 18 residues long. The germline gives CDR1 SEHNR, CDR2 FQNEAQ (reference sequence).

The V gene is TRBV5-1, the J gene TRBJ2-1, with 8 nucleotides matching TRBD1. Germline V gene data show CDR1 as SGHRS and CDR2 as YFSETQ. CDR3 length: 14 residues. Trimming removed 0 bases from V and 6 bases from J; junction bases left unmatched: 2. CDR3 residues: CASSLGQGRNEQFF. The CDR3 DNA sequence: TGCGCCAGCAGCTTGGGACAGGGGCGCAATGAGCAGTTCTTC.

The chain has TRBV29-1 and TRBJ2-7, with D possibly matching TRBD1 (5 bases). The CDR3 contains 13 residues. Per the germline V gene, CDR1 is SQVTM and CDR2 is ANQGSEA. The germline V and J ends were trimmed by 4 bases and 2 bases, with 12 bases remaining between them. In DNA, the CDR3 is TGCAGCGTTGTGGCAGGGTTAGCCTACGAGCAGTACTTC. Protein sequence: CSVVAGLAYEQYF.

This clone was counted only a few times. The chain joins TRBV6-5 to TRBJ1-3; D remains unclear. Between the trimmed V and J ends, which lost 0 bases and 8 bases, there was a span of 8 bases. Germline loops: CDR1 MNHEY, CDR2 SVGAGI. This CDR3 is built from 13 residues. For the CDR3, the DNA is TGTGCCAGCAGTTACTCGATTGTGGACACCATATATTTT. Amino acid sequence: CASSYSIVDTIYF.

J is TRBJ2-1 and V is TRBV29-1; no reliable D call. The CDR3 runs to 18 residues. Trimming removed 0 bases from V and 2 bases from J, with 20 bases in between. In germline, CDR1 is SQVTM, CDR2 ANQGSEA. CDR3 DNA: TGCAGCGTTGAAGAATCCCCCTTAAGAGCCGAACCCTACAATGAGCAGTTCTTC. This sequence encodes CSVEESPLRAEPYNEQFF.

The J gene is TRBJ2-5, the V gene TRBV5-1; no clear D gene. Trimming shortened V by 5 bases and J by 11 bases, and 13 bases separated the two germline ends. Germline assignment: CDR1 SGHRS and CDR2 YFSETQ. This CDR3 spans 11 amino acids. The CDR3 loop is CASSFGPSQYF. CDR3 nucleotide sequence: TGCGCCAGCAGTTTCGGACCAAGTCAGTACTTC.

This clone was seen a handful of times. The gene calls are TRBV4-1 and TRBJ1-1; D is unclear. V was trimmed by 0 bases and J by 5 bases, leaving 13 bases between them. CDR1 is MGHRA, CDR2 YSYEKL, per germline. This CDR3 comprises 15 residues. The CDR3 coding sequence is TGCGCCAGCAGCCAAGATCTAGGAGGGCAAACTGAAGCTTTCTTT. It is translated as CASSQDLGGQTEAFF.

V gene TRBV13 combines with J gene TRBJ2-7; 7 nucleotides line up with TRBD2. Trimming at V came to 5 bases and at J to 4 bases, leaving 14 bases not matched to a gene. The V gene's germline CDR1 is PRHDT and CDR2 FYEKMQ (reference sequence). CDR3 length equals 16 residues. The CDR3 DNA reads TGTGCCAGCAGCGGAAGGCGGGAGATTAAATTTTACGAGCAGTACTTC. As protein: CASSGRREIKFYEQYF.

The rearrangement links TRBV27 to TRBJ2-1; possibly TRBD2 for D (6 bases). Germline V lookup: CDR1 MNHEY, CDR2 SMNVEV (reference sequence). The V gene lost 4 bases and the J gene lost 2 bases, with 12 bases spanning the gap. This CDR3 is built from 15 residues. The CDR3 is CASSSSRLAYNEQFF. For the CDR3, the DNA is TGTGCCAGCAGTTCGTCTAGACTAGCCTACAATGAGCAGTTCTTC.

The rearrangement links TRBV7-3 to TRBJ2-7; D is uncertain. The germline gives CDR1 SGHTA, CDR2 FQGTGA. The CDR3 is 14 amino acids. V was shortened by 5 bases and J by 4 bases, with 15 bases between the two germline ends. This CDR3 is CASSPAGKSYEQYF. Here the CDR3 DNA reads TGTGCCAGCAGCCCCGCAGGCAAGAGTTACGAGCAGTACTTC.

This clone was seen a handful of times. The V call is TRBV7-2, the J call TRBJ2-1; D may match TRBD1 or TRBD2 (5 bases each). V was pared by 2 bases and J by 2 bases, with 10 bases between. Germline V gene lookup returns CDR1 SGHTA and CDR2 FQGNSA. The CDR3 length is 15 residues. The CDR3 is CASSLIGGTYNEQFF. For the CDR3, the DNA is TGTGCCAGCAGCTTAATTGGGGGAACCTACAATGAGCAGTTCTTC.

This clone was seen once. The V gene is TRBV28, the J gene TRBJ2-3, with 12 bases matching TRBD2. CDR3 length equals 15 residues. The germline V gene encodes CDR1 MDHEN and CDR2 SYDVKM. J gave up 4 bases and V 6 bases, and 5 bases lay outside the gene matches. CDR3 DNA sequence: TGTGCCAGCAGCCGTCTAGCGGGAGGGCCAGATACGCAGTATTTT. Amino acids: CASSRLAGGPDTQYF. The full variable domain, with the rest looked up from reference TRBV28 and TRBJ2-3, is DVKVTQSSRYLVKRTGEKVFLECVQDMDHENMFWYRQDPGLGLRLIYFSYDVKMKEKGDIPEGYSVSREKKERFSLILESASTNQTSMYLCASSRLAGGPDTQYFGPGTRLTVL.

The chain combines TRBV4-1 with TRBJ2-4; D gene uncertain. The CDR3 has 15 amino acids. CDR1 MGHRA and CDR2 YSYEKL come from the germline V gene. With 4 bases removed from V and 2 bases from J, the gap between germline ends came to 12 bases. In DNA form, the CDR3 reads TGCGCCAGCAGCCTTAACAAGGCCACCAAAAACATTCAGTACTTC. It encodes CASSLNKATKNIQYF.

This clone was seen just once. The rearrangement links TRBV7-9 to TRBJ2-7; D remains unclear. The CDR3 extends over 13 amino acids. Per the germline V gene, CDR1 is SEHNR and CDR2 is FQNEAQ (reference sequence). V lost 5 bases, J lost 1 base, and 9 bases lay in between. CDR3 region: CASSPTRSYEQYF. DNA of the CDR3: TGTGCCAGCAGCCCAACACGATCCTACGAGCAGTACTTC.

The CDR3, as DNA: TGTGCCAGCAGGTCGGGAGAGCACACCACAGATACGCAGTATTTT. Translated, it gives CASRSGEHTTDTQYF. The chain uses TRBV6-6 and TRBJ2-3; maybe TRBD2 (6 bases). V was clipped by 6 bases and J by 2 bases, with 15 bases between them. This CDR3 comprises 15 residues. Germline assignment: CDR1 MNHNY and CDR2 SVGAGI (reference sequence).

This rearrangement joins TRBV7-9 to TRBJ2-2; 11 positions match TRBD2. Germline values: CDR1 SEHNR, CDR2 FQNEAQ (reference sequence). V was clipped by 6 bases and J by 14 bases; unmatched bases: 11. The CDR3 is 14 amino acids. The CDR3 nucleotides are TGTGCCAGCAGGAAGACTAGCGGGACGCAAGACCTGTTTTTT. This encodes CASRKTSGTQDLFF.

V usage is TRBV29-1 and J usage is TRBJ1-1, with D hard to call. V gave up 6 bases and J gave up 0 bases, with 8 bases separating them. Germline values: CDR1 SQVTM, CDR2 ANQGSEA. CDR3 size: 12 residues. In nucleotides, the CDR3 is TGCAGCGTGTGGTTTGTGAACACTGAAGCTTTCTTT. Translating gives CSVWFVNTEAFF.

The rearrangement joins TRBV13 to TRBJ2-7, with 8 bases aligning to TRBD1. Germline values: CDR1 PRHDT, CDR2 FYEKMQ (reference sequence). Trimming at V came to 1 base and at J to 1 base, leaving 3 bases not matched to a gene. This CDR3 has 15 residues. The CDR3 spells CASSLVGQGSYEQYF. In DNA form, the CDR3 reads TGTGCCAGCAGCTTAGTAGGACAGGGTTCCTACGAGCAGTACTTC.

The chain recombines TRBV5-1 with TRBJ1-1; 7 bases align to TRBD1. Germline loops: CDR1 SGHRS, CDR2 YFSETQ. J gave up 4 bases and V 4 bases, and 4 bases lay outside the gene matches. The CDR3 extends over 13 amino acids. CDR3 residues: CASSPQGGTEAFF. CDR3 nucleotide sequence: TGCGCCAGCAGCCCCCAGGGGGGCACTGAAGCTTTCTTT.

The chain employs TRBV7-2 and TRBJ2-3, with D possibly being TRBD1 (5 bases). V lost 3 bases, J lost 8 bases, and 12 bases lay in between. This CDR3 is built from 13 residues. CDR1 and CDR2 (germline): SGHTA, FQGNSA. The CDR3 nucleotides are TGTGCCAGCAGCTTCGACATCAGGGTTACGCAGTATTTT. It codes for CASSFDIRVTQYF.

The CDR3 here is CASDKQDLNTEAFF. In nucleotides, the CDR3 is TGTGCCAGCGATAAACAGGATCTGAACACTGAAGCTTTCTTT. The chain joins TRBV25-1 to TRBJ1-1; D perhaps matches TRBD1 (5 bases). V gave up 8 bases and J gave up 0 bases, with 13 bases separating them. Per the germline V gene, CDR1 is MGHDK and CDR2 is SYGVNS. The CDR3 is 14 amino acids.

The CDR3 DNA reads TGTGCCAGCCTCCAGCTCCTAGGGTACGAGCAGTACTTC. Protein: CASLQLLGYEQYF. The chain joins TRBV2 to TRBJ2-7; D uncertain. The V gene's germline CDR1 is SNHLY and CDR2 FYNNEI. This CDR3 is 13 amino acids long. V was clipped by 8 bases and J by 4 bases, with 15 bases between them.

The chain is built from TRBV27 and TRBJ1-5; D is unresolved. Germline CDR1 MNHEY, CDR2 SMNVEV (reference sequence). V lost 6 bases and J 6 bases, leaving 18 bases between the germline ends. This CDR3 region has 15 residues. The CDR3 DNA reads TGTGCCAGCAGCCCAAGTCGAGGGTATGGTCAGCCCCAGCATTTT. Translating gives CASSPSRGYGQPQHF.

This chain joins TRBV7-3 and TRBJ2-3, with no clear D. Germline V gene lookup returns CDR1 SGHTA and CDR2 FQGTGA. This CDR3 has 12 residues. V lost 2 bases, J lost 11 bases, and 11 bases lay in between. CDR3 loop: CASSLGSGGQYF. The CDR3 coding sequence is TGTGCCAGCAGCTTAGGCTCGGGCGGGCAGTATTTT.

The CDR3 sequence: CASSSGQDIFGNQPQHF. The CDR3 DNA sequence: TGTGCCAGCAGTTCCGGACAGGATATCTTTGGCAATCAGCCCCAGCATTTT. The genes are TRBV28 and TRBJ1-5; 7 nucleotides align to TRBD1. The germline V gene encodes CDR1 MDHEN and CDR2 SYDVKM. CDR3 size: 17 residues. J lost 2 bases, V lost 4 bases, and 11 bases had no gene match.

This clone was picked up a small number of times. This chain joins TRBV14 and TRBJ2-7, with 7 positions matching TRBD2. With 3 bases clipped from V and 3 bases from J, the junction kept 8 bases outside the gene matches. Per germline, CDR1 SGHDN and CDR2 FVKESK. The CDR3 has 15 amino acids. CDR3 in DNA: TGTGCCAGCAGCCAGCAAGCGGGACCCTTCTACGAGCAGTACTTC. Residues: CASSQQAGPFYEQYF.

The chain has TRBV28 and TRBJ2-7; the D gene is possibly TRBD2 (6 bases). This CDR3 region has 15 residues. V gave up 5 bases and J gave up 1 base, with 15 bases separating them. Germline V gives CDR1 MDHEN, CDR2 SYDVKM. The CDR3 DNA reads TGTGCCAGCAGTAGGCAGGACGGGAGATCCTACGAGCAGTACTTC. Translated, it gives CASSRQDGRSYEQYF.

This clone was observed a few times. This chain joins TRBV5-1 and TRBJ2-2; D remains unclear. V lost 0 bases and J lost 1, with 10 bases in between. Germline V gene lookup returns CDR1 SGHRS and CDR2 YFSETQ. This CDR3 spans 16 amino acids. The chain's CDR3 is CASSLAAGGNTGELFF. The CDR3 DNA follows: TGCGCCAGCAGCTTGGCGGCAGGTGGGAACACCGGGGAGCTGTTTTTT.